The T cell receptor beta chain under discussion was sequenced for a study of cytomegalovirus exposure and HLA in healthy donors. Worth noting for this clone: Its cognate antigen is unknown.

The PCR had 60 Vbeta and 13 Jbeta primers. Using immunoSEQ multiplex PCR, the repertoire was profiled, and TCRdb retains in-frame clones only, with some absent. The sample shows hundreds of thousands of clones, more than 85% of them seen only once. The ends lost 1 base at V and 6 bases at J; junction bases unmatched: 17. CDR1 and CDR2 (germline): LGHNA, YSLEER. The CDR3 consists of 19 residues. Whole-study findings and limits: Productive status was seen about 90% or about 30% of the time for most TCR beta V segments in an earlier analysis.

The receptor was isolated from a woman aged 18-29 years in good health and CMV-seronegative. The sample consisted of PBMCs. The gene calls are TRBV4-3 and TRBJ2-1; TRBD1 agrees at 8 bases. CDR3 sequence: CASSQAIALDRAKSNEQFF. Written as DNA, the CDR3 is TGCGCCAGCAGCCAAGCCATAGCCCTGGACAGGGCGAAATCCAATGAGCAGTTCTTC.